This T cell receptor beta chain was recorded in a study of monozygotic twins with inflammatory bowel disease (dated 2019 in TCRdb). Describing the broader study: In total, around 28 monozygotic twin pairs made up the full study: 19 Danish pairs, all IBD-discordant, plus nine German pairs, of which four were IBD-concordant and five were IBD-discordant. The search for disease-associated traits relied mainly on comparing IBD patients with their genetically identical healthy co-twins within discordant pairs. Each individual had, on average, about 151 000 unique TCRalpha sequences and 181 000 unique TCRbeta sequences available for analysis.

From each donor, a roughly 2.4 ml peripheral blood sample was collected into PAXgene tubes and kept at -80 degrees C. Without T cell sorting, total RNA was isolated from whole blood using the PAXgene blood miRNA kit on an automated QIAcube. Peripheral blood from monozygotic twin pairs concordant or discordant for inflammatory bowel disease was subjected to deep TCRalpha and TCRbeta repertoire profiling with unique molecular barcoding. Smoking habits were recorded for all twin pairs, and individuals were classified as current, former or never smokers. Library method: 5' RACE. Preparation of each TCR library used around 3.5 ug of total RNA. For each sample, cDNA synthesis with SMARTScribe reverse transcriptase was split into eight separate reactions. During cDNA synthesis, template switching was used to introduce unique molecular identifiers that contained a 6-nucleotide sample barcode. Two nested PCRs of roughly 16 and 10 cycles amplified the TCRalpha and TCRbeta cDNA, and bead purification followed each PCR. Before amplification, the cDNA was treated with uracil DNA-glycosylase and purified using the QIAquick PCR purification kit. In the second PCR, Illumina TruSeq-compatible adapters and sample-specific barcodes were added. Library quality and concentration were checked on TapeStation and Qubit, and libraries were pooled at roughly 5 ng each. The pooled libraries were sequenced with 2 x 100 bp reads and custom sequencing primers on an Illumina HiSeq2500 single-index Rapid Run. Under the source paper's analysis protocol: UMI-based consensus assembly with MiGEC version 1.2.6 was used to correct PCR and sequencing errors. MiXCR version 2.1.1 handled V(D)J alignment, clonotype assembly and CDR3 extraction. To normalise gene usage, clonotype sharing and MAIT/NKT TCR abundance, the analysis used the top 1000, 10 000 and 20 000 clonotypes per sample. Diversity was computed as the inverse Simpson index with the vegan R package after downsampling to 27 000 UMIs. Paired Mann-Whitney U tests were applied to discordant twin pairs, and Benjamini-Hochberg correction was used for multiple testing. The reads underwent TCRdb reprocessing, giving one record for each CDR3 protein sequence and no DNA. Clone size and V and J calls follow TCRdb, not the original study. The table for this sample records approximately 330,000 distinct CDR3 sequences. The ten largest account for roughly 2% of the sample.

The CDR3 holds 12 amino acids from the cysteine to the phenylalanine. No nucleotide data were recorded. CDR1 and CDR2 (SGHTA, FQGNSA) derive from the germline V gene. A word on this clonotype: Its antigen is unknown.

Study-wide findings and limitations: Repertoire similarity did not differ between concordant and discordant twins, which could be due to limited statistical power. Distinction between different T cell subtypes could not be achieved in the analysis. Because patients were on differing immunosuppressive treatments, the repertoires may have picked up extra background noise and inter-individual variability. The results gave no support for a single strong signal or clonotype linked to IBD. Compared with healthy twins, IBD patients shared fewer clonotypes with other individuals, and the difference was most pronounced in patients with signs of disease activity. IBD patients had lower TCRbeta repertoire diversity, measured by the inverse Simpson index, than their healthy co-twins.

The specimen sequenced was blood. The chain uses TRBV7-2 and TRBJ1-1; with no DNA, the TCRdb D assignment of TRBD1 cannot be verified. The clonotype was recovered from a human donor with ulcerative colitis or Crohn's disease, or a healthy co-twin of an affected twin (not recorded which). The CDR3 amino acid sequence is: CASSLRNRGAFF.